This T cell receptor beta chain was recovered during a study of tumor and adjacent non-tumor tissue in lung cancer. The template was RNA from unsorted bulk tissue. More than 3 cm separated this lung sample from the edge of the tumor. Germline V gene data show CDR1 as DFQATT and CDR2 as SNEGSKA (reference sequence). V was clipped by 3 bases and J by 2 bases, with 12 bases between them. The CDR3 is 14 amino acids. Three rounds of nested PCR, following a modified ARM-PCR protocol, produced the TCRbeta library. TCRdb passed the multiplex PCR reads through MiXCR, listing each CDR3 protein once. This table has around 80,000 distinct CDR3 sequences, approximately 81% appearing once.

This receptor was taken from a man in his sixties with non-small cell lung cancer. The specimen was distant non-tumor lung tissue. This chain joins TRBV20-1 and TRBJ2-3; D unresolved. In DNA, the CDR3 is TGCAGTGCTAGGGAAGGGCAGAACACAGATACGCAGTATTTT. Amino acids: CSAREGQNTDTQYF.